This T cell receptor beta chain was sequenced in a study of OX40 agonist ivuxolimab in advanced cancers. Looking at the study overall: The patients got ivuxolimab, which is an agonistic anti-OX40 (CD134) antibody. Checkpoint inhibitors had been given previously to about 40% of patients. Among those treated, three patients had partial responses, one with hepatocellular carcinoma and two with cutaneous melanoma.

Study-level points and caveats: Normalized T-cell clonal expansion was also low in some nonresponders.

Between the trimmed V and J ends, which lost 3 bases and 6 bases, there was a span of 9 bases. The germline gives CDR1 SGHVS, CDR2 FQNEAQ. CDR3 length: 12 residues. TCRdb's copy holds only in-frame clones and misses some; the assay was immunoSEQ multiplex PCR. The profile shows fewer than 35,000 clones, approximately 87% of them singletons. Notes on this clone: No antigen is known for it.

The sample consisted of CD4+ or CD8+ T cells sorted from blood, taken in a trial of the OX40 agonist ivuxolimab. The TCR comes from an adult with an advanced solid tumor such as melanoma, head and neck, liver or kidney cancer. The chain recombines TRBV7-8 with TRBJ2-7, with D maybe TRBD1 (5 bases). CDR3 region: CASSFPGFEQYF. The CDR3 DNA sequence: TGTGCCAGCAGCTTCCCAGGGTTCGAGCAGTACTTC.